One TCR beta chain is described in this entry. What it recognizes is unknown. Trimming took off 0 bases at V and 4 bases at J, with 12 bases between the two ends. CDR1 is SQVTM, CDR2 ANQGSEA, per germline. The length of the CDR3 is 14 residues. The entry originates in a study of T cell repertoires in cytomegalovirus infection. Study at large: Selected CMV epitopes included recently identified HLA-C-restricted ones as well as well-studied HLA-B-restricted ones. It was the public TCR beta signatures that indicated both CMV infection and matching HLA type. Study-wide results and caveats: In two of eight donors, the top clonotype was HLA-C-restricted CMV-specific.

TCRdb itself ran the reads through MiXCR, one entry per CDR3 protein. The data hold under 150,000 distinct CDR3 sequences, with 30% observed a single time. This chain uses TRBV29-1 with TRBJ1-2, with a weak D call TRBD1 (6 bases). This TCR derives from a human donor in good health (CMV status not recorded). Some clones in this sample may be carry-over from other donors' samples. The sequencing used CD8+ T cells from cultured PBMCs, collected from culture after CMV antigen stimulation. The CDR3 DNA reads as TGCAGCGTTGAAGAGGGGGCCCGATTCTATGGCTACACCTTC. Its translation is CSVEEGARFYGYTF. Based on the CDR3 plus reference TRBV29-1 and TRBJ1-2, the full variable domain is SAVISQKPSRDICQRGTSLTIQCQVDSQVTMMFWYRQQPGQSLTLIATANQGSEATYESGFVIDKFPISRPNLTFSTLTVSNMSPEDSSIYLCSVEEGARFYGYTFGSGTRLTVV.